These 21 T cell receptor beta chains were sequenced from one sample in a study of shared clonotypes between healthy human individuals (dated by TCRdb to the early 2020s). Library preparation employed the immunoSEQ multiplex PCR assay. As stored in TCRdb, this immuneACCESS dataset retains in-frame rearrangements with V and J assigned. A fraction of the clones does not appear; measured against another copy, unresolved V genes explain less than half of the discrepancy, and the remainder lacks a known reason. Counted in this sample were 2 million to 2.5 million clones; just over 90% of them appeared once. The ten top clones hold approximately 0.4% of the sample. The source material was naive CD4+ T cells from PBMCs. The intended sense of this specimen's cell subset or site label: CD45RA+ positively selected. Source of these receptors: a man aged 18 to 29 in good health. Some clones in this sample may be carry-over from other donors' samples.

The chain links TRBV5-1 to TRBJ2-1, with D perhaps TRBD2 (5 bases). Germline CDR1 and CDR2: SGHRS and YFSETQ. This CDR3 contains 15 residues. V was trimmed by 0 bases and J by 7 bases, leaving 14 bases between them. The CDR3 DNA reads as TGCGCCAGCAGCTTGGGGATCAGCGGAGTGAATGAGCAGTTCTTC. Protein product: CASSLGISGVNEQFF.

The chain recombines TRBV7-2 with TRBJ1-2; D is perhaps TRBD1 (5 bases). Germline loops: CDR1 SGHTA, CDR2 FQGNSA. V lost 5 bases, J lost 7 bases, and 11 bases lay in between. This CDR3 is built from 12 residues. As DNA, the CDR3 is TGTGCCAGCAGCCTACAGGTCTCTGGCTACACCTTC. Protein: CASSLQVSGYTF.

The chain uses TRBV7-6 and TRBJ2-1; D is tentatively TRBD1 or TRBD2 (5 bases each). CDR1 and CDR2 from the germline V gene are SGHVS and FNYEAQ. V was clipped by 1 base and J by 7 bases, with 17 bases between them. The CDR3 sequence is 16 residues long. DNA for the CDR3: TGTGCCAGCAGCTTAGGAATGAGGGGCAGGCTAAATGAGCAGTTCTTC. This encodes CASSLGMRGRLNEQFF. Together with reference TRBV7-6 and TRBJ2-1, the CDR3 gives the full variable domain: GAGVSQSPRYKVTKRGQDVALRCDPISGHVSLYWYRQALGQGPEFLTYFNYEAQQDKSGLPNDRFSAERPEGSISTLTIQRTEQRDSAMYRCASSLGMRGRLNEQFFGPGTRLTVL.

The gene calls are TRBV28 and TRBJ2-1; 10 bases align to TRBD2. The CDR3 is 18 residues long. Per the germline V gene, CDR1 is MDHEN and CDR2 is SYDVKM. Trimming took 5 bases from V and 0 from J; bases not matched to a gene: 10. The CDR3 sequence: CASSPYLTSGTSYNEQFF. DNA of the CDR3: TGTGCCAGCAGTCCTTATCTTACTAGCGGGACCTCCTACAATGAGCAGTTCTTC.

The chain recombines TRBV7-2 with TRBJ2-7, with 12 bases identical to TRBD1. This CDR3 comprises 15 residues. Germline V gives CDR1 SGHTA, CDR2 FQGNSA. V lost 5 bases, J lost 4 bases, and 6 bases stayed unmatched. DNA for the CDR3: TGTGCCAGCAGCCACACGGGACAGGGGGCTTACGAGCAGTACTTC. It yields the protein CASSHTGQGAYEQYF.

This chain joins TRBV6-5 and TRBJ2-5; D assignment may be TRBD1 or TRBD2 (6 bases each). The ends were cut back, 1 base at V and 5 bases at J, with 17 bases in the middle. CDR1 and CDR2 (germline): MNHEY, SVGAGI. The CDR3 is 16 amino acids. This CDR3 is CASSYFPSGARETQYF. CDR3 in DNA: TGTGCCAGCAGTTACTTCCCATCGGGGGCGAGGGAGACCCAGTACTTC.

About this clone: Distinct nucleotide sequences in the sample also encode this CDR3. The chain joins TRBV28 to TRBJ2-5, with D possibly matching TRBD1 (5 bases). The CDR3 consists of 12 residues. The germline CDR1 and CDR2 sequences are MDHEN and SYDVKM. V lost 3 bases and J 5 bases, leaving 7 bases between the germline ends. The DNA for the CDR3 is TGTGCCAGCAGTTTGCCAGGGGAGACCCAGTACTTC. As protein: CASSLPGETQYF.

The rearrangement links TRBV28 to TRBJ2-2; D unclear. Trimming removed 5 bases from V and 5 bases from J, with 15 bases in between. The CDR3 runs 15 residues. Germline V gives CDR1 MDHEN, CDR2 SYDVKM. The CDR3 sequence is CASSLDSLGTGELFF. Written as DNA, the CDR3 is TGTGCCAGCAGTCTAGACTCGCTCGGGACCGGGGAGCTGTTTTTT.

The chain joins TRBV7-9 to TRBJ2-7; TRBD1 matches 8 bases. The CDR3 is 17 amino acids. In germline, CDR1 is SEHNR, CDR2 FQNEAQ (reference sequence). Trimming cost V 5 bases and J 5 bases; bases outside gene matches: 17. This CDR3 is CASSTRSGQGVTDEQYF. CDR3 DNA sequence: TGTGCCAGCAGCACAAGGAGCGGACAGGGTGTCACCGACGAGCAGTACTTC. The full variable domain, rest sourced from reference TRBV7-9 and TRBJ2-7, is DTGVSQNPRHKITKRGQNVTFRCDPISEHNRLYWYRQTLGQGPEFLTYFQNEAQLEKSRLLSDRFSAERPKGSFSTLEIQRTEQGDSAMYLCASSTRSGQGVTDEQYFGPGTRLTVT.

The CDR3 here is CASSVPKGAETQYF. The CDR3 nucleotides are TGCGCCAGCAGCGTACCGAAGGGGGCAGAGACCCAGTACTTC. The rearrangement links TRBV5-1 to TRBJ2-5, with TRBD1 matching over 7 bases. The V gene's germline CDR1 is SGHRS and CDR2 YFSETQ. The CDR3 runs 14 residues. The J segment lost 4 bases and the V segment lost 4 bases, leaving 7 bases of the junction unmatched.

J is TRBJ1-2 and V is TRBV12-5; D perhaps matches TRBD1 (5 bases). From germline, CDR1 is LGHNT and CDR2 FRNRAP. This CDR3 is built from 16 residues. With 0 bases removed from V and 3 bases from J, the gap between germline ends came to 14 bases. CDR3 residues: CASGLVNQGIDYGYTF. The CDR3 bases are TGTGCTAGTGGTTTGGTCAACCAGGGAATTGACTATGGCTACACCTTC.

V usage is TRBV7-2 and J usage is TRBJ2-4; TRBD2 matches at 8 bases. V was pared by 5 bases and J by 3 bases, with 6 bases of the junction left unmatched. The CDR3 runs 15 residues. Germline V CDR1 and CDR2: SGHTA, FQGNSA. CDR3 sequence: CASSTRGGNKNIQYF. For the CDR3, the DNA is TGTGCCAGCAGCACACGGGGGGGTAACAAAAACATTCAGTACTTC.

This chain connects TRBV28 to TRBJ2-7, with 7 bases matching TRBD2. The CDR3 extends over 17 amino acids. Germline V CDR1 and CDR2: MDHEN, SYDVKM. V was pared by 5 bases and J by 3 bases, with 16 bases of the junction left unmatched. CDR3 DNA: TGTGCCAGCAGTCCGGGGGGTTTCCGGGGTTCTAGCTACGAGCAGTACTTC. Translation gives CASSPGGFRGSSYEQYF.

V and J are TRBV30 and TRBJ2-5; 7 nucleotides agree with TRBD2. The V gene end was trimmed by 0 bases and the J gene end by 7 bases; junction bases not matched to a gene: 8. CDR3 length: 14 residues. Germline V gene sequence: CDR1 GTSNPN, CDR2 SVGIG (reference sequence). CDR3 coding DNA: TGTGCCTGGAGTGTACCGACTAGCCCATTGACCCAGTACTTC. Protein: CAWSVPTSPLTQYF. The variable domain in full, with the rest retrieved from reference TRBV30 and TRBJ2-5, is SQTIHQWPATLVQPVGSPLSLECTVEGTSNPNLYWYRQAAGRGLQLLFYSVGIGQISSEVPQNLSASRPQDRQFILSSKKLLLSDSGFYLCAWSVPTSPLTQYFGPGTRLLVL.

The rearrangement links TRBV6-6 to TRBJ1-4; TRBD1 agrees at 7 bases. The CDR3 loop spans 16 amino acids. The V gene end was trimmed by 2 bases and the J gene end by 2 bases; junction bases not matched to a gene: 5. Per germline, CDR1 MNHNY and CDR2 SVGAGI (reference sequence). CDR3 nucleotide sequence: TGTGCCAGCAGTTACGTCAGGGGGAAGACTAATGAAAAACTGTTTTTT. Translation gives CASSYVRGKTNEKLFF.

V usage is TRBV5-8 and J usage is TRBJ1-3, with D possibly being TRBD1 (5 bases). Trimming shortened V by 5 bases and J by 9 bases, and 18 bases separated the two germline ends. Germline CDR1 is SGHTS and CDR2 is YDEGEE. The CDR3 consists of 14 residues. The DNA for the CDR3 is TGTGCCAGCAGAGCGGGCCCTCCAGGGAGCACCATATATTTT. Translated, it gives CASRAGPPGSTIYF.

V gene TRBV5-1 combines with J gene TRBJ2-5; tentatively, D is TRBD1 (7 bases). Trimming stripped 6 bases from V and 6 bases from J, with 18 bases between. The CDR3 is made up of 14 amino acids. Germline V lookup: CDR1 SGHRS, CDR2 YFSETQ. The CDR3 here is CASKLEGAAQTQYF. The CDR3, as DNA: TGCGCCAGCAAGCTGGAGGGGGCTGCACAGACCCAGTACTTC.

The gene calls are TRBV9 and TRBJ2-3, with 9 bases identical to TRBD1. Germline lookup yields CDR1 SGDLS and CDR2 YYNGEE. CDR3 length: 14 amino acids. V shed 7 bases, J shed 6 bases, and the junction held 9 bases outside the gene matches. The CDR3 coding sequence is TGTGCCAGCGCGAGGGGACAGGGCCTGGATACGCAGTATTTT. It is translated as CASARGQGLDTQYF.

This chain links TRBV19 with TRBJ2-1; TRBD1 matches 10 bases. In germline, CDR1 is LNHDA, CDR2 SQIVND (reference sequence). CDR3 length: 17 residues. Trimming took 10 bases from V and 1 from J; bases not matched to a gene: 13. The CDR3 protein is CATGFRDRGPSYNEQFF. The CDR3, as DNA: TGTGCCACCGGTTTTAGGGACAGGGGCCCGTCCTACAATGAGCAGTTCTTC.

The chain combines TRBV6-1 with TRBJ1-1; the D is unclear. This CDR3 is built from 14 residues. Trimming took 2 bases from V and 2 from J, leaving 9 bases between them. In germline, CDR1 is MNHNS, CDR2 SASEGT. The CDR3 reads CASSERSTNTEAFF. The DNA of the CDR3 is TGTGCCAGCAGTGAACGATCGACTAACACTGAAGCTTTCTTT.

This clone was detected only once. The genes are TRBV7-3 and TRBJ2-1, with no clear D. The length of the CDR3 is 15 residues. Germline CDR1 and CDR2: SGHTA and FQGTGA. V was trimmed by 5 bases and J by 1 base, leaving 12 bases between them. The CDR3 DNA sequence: TGTGCCAGCAGCCAAGGCCCCTCGTCCTACAATGAGCAGTTCTTC. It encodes CASSQGPSSYNEQFF. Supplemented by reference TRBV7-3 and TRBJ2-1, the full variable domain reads GAGVSQTPSNKVTEKGKYVELRCDPISGHTALYWYRQSLGQGPEFLIYFQGTGAADDSGLPNDRFFAVRPEGSVSTLKIQRTERGDSAVYLCASSQGPSSYNEQFFGPGTRLTVL.